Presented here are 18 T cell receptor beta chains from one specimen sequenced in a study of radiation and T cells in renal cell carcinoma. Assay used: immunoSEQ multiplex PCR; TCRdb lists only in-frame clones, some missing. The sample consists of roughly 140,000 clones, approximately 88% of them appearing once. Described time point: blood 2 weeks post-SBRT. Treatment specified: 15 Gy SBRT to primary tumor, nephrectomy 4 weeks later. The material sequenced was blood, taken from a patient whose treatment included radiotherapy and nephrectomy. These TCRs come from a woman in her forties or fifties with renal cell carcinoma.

CDR3 residues: CASSPWDRNTGELFF. The CDR3, as DNA: TGTGCCAGCTCGCCGTGGGACAGAAACACCGGGGAGCTGTTTTTT. This sequence joins TRBV18 and TRBJ2-2, with 7 bases fitting TRBD1. Losses at the gene ends were 6 bases for V and 2 bases for J; bases not matched to a gene: 6. The CDR3 has 15 amino acids. Germline CDR1 reads KGHSH; CDR2 reads LQKENI.

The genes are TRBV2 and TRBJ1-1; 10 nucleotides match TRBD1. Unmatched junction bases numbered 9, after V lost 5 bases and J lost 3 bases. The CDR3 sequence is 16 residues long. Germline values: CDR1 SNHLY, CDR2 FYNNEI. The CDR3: CASSRRDRGPDTEAFF. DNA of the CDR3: TGTGCCAGCAGTCGCAGAGACAGGGGGCCTGACACTGAAGCTTTCTTT.

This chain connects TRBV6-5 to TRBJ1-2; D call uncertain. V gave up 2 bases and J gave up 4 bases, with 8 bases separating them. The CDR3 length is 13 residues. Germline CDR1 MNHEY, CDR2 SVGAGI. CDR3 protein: CASSYAGGYGYTF. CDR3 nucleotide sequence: TGTGCCAGCAGTTACGCGGGAGGCTATGGCTACACCTTC.

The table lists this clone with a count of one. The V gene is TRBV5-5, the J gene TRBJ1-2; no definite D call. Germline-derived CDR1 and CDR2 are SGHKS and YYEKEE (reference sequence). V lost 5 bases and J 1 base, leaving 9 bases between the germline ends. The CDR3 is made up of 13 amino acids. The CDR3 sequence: CASRGGFNYGYTF. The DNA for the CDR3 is TGTGCCAGCAGGGGAGGGTTTAACTATGGCTACACCTTC.

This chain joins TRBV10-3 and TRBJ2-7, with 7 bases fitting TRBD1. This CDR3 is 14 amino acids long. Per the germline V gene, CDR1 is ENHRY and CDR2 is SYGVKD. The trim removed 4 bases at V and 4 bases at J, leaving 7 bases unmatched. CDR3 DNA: TGTGCCATCAGTGTGTCACAGGGGCCTTACGAGCAGTACTTC. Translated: CAISVSQGPYEQYF.

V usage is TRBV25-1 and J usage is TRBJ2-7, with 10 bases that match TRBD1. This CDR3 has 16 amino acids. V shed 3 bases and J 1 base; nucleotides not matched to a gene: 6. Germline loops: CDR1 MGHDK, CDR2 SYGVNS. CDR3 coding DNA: TGTGCCAGCAGTGACGGCCGGGACAGGGGTTCCTACGAGCAGTACTTC. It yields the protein CASSDGRDRGSYEQYF.

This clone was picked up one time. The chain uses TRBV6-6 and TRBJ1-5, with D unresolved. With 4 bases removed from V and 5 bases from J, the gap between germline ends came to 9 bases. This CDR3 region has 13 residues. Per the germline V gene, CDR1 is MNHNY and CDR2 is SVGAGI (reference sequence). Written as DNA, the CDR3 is TGTGCCAGCAGTTTTGGAGCGGATCAGCCCCAGCATTTT. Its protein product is CASSFGADQPQHF.

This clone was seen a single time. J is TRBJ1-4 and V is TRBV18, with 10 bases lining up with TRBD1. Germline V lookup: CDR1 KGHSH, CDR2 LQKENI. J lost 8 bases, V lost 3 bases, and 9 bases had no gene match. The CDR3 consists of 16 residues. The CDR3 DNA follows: TGTGCCAGCTCACCCCCCGGACAGGGGGAGTGGGAAAAACTGTTTTTT. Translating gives CASSPPGQGEWEKLFF.

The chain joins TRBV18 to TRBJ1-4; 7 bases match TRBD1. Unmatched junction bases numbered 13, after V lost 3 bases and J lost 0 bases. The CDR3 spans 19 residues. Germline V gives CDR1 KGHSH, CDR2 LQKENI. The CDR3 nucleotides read TGTGCCAGCTCACCCCCGACAGGGAGAGGGGAACCAACTAATGAAAAACTGTTTTTT. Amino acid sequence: CASSPPTGRGEPTNEKLFF.

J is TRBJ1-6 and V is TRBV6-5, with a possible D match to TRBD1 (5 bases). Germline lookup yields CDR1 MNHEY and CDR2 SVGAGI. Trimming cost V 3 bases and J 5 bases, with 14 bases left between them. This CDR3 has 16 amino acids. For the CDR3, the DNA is TGTGCCAGCAGTTATCTCGCGGGACGGGATAATTCACCCCTCCACTTT. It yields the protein CASSYLAGRDNSPLHF.

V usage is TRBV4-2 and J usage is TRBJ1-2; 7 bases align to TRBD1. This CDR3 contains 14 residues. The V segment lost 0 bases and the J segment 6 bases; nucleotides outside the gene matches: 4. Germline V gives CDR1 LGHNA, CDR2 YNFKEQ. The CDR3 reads CASSQETGSDGYTF. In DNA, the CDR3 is TGTGCCAGCAGCCAAGAGACAGGGTCCGATGGCTACACCTTC.

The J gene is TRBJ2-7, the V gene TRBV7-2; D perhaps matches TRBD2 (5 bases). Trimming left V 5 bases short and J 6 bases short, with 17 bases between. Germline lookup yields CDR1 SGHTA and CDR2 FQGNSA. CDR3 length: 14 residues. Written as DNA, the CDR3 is TGTGCCAGCAGCCGATCTCATCGAGAGGGCGAGCAGTACTTC. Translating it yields CASSRSHREGEQYF.

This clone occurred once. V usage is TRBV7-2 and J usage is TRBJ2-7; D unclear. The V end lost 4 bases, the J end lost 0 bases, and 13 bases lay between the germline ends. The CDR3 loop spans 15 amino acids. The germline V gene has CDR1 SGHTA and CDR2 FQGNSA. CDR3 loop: CASSSQTPGSYEQYF. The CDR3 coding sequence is TGTGCCAGCAGCTCTCAGACGCCTGGCTCCTACGAGCAGTACTTC.

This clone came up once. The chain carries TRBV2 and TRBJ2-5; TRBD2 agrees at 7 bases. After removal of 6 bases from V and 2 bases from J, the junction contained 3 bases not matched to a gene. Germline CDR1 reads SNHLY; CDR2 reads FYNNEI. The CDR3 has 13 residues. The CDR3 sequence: CASRSGDQETQYF. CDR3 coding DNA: TGTGCCAGCAGAAGCGGGGATCAAGAGACCCAGTACTTC.

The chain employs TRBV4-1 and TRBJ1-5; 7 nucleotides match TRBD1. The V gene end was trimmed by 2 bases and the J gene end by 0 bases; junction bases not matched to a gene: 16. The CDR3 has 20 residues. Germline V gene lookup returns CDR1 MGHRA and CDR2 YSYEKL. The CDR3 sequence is CASSQIIPPRGGASNQPQHF. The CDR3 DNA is TGCGCCAGCAGCCAAATTATACCCCCCAGGGGGGGGGCTAGCAATCAGCCCCAGCATTTT.

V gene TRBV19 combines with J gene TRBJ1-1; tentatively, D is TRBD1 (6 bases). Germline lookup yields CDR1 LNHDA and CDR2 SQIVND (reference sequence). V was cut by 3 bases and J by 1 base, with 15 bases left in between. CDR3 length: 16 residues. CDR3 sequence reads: CASSITAGGRNTEAFF. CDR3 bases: TGTGCCAGTAGTATTACAGCGGGGGGCCGGAACACTGAAGCTTTCTTT. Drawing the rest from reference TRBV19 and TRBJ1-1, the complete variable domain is DGGITQSPKYLFRKEGQNVTLSCEQNLNHDAMYWYRQDPGQGLRLIYYSQIVNDFQKGDIAEGYSVSREKKESFPLTVTSAQKNPTAFYLCASSITAGGRNTEAFFGQGTRLTVV.

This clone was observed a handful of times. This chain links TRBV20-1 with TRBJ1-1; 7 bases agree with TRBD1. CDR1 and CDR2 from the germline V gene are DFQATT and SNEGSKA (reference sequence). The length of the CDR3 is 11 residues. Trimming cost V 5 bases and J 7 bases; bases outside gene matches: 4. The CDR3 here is CSAFRQGEAFF. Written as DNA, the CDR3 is TGCAGTGCTTTTCGACAGGGTGAAGCTTTCTTT.

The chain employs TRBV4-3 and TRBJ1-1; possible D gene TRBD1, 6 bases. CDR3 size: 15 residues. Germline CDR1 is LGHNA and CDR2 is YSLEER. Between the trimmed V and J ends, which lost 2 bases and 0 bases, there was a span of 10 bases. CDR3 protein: CASSQYAGVNTEAFF. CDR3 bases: TGCGCCAGCAGCCAATACGCAGGGGTGAACACTGAAGCTTTCTTT.